The source of this T cell receptor (beta chain) is a study of CXCR3-negative and CXCR3-positive naive CD8 T cells. About this clonotype itself: What it binds is unknown.

Germline lookup yields CDR1 MDHEN and CDR2 SYDVKM. This CDR3 contains 14 residues. UMI labels and 5' RACE were used to prepare the TRB cDNA libraries. Reanalyzing the 5' RACE reads, TCRdb keeps one entry per CDR3 protein, without DNA. The sample totals roughly 41,000 distinct CDR3 sequences. General study points: Naive subsets showed comparable surface CD5, and TCR interaction strength was also inferred from TRB CDR3 physicochemistry. Naive cells, whether CXCR3-negative or CXCR3-positive, had similar TRBV-TRBJ usage, while memory cells differed. Comparably high diversity marked both naive subsets, whereas memory CD8+ cells had much lower diversity. The study found CXCR3 expression partially decreased after cryopreservation and ran most assays on fresh PBMCs.

This clonotype originated in a human donor in good health. Some clones in this sample may be carry-over from other donors' samples. The genes are TRBV28 and TRBJ1-5; TCRdb returns TRBD1, unconfirmable since there is no DNA. The sequencing sample was made of memory CD8+ T cells from blood. The CDR3 loop reads CASSARDSNQPQHF.